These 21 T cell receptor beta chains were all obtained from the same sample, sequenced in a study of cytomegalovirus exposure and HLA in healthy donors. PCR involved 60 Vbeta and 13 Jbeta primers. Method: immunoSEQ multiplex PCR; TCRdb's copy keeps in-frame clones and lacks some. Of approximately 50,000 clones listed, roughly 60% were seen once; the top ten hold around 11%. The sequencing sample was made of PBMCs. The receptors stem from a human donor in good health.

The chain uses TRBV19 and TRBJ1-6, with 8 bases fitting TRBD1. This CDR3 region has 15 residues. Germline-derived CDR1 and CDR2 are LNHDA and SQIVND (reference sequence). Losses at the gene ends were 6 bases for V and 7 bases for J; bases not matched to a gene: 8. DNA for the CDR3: TGTGCCAGTAGCGTTCAGGGGGCGGGAAATTCACCCCTCCACTTT. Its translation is CASSVQGAGNSPLHF.

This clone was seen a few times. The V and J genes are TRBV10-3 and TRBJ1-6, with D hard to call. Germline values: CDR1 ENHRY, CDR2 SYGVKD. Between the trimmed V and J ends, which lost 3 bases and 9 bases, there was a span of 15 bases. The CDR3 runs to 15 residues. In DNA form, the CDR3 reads TGTGCCATCAGTGACCTCACGGTTGGGAGTTCACCCCTCCACTTT. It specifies CAISDLTVGSSPLHF.

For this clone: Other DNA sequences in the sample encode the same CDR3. CDR3 sequence (DNA): TGTGCCAGCAGTTCCACGCGGGCAGGGGTGAACACTGAAGCTTTCTTT. Translated, it gives CASSSTRAGVNTEAFF. This sequence joins TRBV6-5 and TRBJ1-1, with a tentative D call TRBD1 (6 bases). The CDR3 extends over 16 amino acids. The germline V gene encodes CDR1 MNHEY and CDR2 SVGAGI. Between the trimmed V and J ends, which lost 4 bases and 0 bases, there was a span of 15 bases.

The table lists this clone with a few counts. This chain's CDR3 is CASSQHTPGGPPSYEQYF. DNA of the CDR3: TGCGCCAGCAGCCAACATACGCCCGGCGGGCCGCCCTCCTACGAGCAGTACTTC. The chain employs TRBV4-1 and TRBJ2-7; perhaps TRBD2 as D (5 bases). The CDR3 totals 18 residues. Germline assignment: CDR1 MGHRA and CDR2 YSYEKL. Trimming left V 2 bases short and J 0 bases short, with 20 bases between.

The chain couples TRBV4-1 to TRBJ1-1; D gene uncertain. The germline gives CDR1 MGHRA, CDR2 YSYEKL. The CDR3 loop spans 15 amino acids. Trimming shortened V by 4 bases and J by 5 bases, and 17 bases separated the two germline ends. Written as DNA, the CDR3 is TGCGCCAGCAGCCTTGGACTAGGAGAGCGGACTGAAGCTTTCTTT. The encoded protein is CASSLGLGERTEAFF.

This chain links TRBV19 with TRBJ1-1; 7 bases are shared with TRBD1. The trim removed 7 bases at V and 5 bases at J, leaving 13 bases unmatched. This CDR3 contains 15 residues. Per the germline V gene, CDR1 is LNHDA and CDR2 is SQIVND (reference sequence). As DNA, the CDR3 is TGTGCCAGTAACCACCCAGGGGGGTCAGGGACTGAAGCTTTCTTT. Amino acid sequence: CASNHPGGSGTEAFF.

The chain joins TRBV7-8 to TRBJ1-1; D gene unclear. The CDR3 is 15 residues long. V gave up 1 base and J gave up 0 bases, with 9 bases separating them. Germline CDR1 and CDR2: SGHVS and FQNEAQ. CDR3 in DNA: TGTGCCAGCAGCTTAGTACAGCTGATGAACACTGAAGCTTTCTTT. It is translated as CASSLVQLMNTEAFF.

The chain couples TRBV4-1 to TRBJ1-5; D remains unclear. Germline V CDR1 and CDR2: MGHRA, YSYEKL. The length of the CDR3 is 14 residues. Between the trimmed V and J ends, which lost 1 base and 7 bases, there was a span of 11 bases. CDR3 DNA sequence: TGCGCCAGCAGCCAAGGAGGAGTGGCCCAGCCCCAGCATTTT. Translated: CASSQGGVAQPQHF.

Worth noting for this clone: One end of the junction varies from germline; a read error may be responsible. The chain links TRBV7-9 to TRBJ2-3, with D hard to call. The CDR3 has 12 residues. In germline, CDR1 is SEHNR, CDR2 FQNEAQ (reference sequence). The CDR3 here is CSSSLVLDTQYF. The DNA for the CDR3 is TGTTCCAGCAGCTTAGTATTAGATACGCAGTATTTT.

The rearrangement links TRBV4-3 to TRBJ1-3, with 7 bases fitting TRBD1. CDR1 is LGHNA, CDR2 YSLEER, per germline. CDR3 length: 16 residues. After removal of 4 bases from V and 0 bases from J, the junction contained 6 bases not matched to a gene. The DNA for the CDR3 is TGCGCCAGCAGCCTCGACAGGGACAGCTCTGGAAACACCATATATTTT. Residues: CASSLDRDSSGNTIYF.

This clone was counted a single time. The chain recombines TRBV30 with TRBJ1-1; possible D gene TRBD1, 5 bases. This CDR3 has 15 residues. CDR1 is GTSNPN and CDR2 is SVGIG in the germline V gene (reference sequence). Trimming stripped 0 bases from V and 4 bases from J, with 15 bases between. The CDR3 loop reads CAWSVLQGPSTEAFF. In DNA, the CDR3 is TGTGCCTGGAGTGTACTTCAGGGCCCGAGCACTGAAGCTTTCTTT.

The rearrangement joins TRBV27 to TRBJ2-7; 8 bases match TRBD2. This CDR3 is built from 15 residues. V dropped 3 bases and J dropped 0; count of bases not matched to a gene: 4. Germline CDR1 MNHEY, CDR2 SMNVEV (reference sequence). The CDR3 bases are TGTGCCAGCAGTTTTGCGGGGGGCTTCTCCTACGAGCAGTACTTC. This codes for CASSFAGGFSYEQYF.

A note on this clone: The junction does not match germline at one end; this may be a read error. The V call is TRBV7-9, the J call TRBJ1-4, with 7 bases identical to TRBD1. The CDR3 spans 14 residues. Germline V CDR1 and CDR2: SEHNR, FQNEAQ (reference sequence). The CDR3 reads CSSSRTGSNEKLFF. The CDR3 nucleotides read TGTTCCAGCAGCCGGACAGGAAGTAATGAAAAACTGTTTTTT.

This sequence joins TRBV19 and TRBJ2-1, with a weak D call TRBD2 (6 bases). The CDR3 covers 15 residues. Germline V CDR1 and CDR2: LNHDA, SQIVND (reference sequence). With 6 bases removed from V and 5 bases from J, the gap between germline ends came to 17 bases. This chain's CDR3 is CASRNTGAPNNEQFF. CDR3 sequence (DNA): TGTGCCAGTAGGAACACGGGAGCCCCCAACAATGAGCAGTTCTTC.

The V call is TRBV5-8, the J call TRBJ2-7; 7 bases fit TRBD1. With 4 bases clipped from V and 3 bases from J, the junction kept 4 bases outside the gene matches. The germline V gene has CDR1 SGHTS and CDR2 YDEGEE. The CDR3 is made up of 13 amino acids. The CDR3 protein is CASSRDRNYEQYF. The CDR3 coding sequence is TGTGCCAGCAGCCGGGACAGAAACTACGAGCAGTACTTC.

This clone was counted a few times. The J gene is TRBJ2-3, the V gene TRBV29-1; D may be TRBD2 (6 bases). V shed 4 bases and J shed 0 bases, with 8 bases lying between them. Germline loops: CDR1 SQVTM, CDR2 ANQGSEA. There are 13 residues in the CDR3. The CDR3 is CSVGRGSTDTQYF. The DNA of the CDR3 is TGCAGCGTTGGCCGGGGGAGCACAGATACGCAGTATTTT.

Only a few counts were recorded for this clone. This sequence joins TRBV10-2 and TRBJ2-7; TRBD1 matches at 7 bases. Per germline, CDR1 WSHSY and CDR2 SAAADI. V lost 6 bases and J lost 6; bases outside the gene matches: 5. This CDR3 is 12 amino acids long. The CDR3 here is CASSRQGFEQYF. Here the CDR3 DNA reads TGCGCCAGCAGCCGACAGGGCTTCGAGCAGTACTTC.

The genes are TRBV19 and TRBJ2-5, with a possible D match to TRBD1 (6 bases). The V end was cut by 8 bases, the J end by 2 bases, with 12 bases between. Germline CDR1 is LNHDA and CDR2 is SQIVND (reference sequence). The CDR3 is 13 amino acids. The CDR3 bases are TGTGCCAGTCGATCACAGGGACAAGAGACCCAGTACTTC. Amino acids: CASRSQGQETQYF.

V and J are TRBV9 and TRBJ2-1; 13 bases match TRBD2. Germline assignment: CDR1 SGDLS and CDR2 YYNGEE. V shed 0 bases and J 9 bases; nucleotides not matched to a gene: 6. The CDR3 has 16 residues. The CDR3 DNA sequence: TGTGCCAGCAGCGTAGGCCGACTAGCGGGGGGTAGTGAGCAGTTCTTC. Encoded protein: CASSVGRLAGGSEQFF.

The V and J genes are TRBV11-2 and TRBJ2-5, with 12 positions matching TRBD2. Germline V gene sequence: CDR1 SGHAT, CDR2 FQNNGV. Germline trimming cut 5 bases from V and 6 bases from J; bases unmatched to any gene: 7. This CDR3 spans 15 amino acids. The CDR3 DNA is TGTGCCAGCAGCCAGACTAGCGGGGGATCTCAGACCCAGTACTTC. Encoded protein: CASSQTSGGSQTQYF. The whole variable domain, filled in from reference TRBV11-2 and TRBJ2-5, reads EAGVAQSPRYKIIEKRQSVAFWCNPISGHATLYWYQQILGQGPKLLIQFQNNGVVDDSQLPKDRFSAERLKGVDSTLKIQPAKLEDSAVYLCASSQTSGGSQTQYFGPGTRLLVL.

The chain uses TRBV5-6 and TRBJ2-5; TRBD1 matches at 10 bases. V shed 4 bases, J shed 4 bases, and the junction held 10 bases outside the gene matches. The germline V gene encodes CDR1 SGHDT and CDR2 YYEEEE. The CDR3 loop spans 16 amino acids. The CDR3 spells CASSQGTGAGGETQYF. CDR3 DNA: TGTGCCAGCAGCCAAGGGACAGGGGCCGGGGGAGAGACCCAGTACTTC.